The 16 T cell receptor beta chains reported below all come from one sample, sequenced in a study of cytomegalovirus exposure and HLA in healthy donors. 13 Jbeta primers and 60 Vbeta primers were used for the PCR. Repertoires were generated with immunoSEQ multiplex PCR, while TCRdb's copy carries only in-frame clones and drops some. Found here are over 150,000 clones, approximately 79% of them singletons; the top ten hold roughly 2%. Sequences were obtained from PBMCs. These receptors came from a man in his forties in good health and CMV-seronegative.

This clone was found a few times. The genes are TRBV5-4 and TRBJ1-6, with D tentatively TRBD1 (5 bases). V gave up 4 bases and J gave up 9 bases, with 14 bases separating them. CDR1 and CDR2 (germline): SGHNT, YYREEE (reference sequence). This CDR3 has 14 amino acids. CDR3 DNA sequence: TGTGCCAGCAGCCCGGGGGTGGCGGGTTCACCCCTCCACTTT. It codes for CASSPGVAGSPLHF.

This chain links TRBV6-5 with TRBJ2-7; 9 nucleotides line up with TRBD1. The V gene end was trimmed by 6 bases and the J gene end by 3 bases; junction bases not matched to a gene: 9. Per the germline V gene, CDR1 is MNHEY and CDR2 is SVGAGI. The CDR3 totals 15 residues. This CDR3 is CASSLGTGFFYEQYF. The CDR3 nucleotides are TGTGCCAGCAGCCTGGGGACAGGGTTCTTCTACGAGCAGTACTTC.

V and J are TRBV7-2 and TRBJ2-2; D unclear. The CDR3 covers 13 residues. Germline-derived CDR1 and CDR2 are SGHTA and FQGNSA. Trimming took 5 bases from V and 1 from J, leaving 5 bases between them. In DNA, the CDR3 is TGTGCCAGCAGCCCCGGGAACACCGGGGAGCTGTTTTTT. Encoded protein: CASSPGNTGELFF.

The rearrangement joins TRBV7-9 to TRBJ2-5; 8 bases are shared with TRBD2. V dropped 5 bases and J dropped 2; count of bases not matched to a gene: 7. The length of the CDR3 is 15 residues. Germline assignment: CDR1 SEHNR and CDR2 FQNEAQ (reference sequence). Written as DNA, the CDR3 is TGTGCCAGCAGCCCCCCCCTAGCGGGTCAAGAGACCCAGTACTTC. Amino acid sequence: CASSPPLAGQETQYF.

V and J are TRBV4-2 and TRBJ2-7; possible D gene TRBD1, 6 bases. Trimming removed 3 bases from V and 0 bases from J, with 21 bases in between. The germline V gene has CDR1 LGHNA and CDR2 YNFKEQ. This CDR3 has 18 residues. DNA for the CDR3: TGTGCCAGCAGCCAGGGGATTGGGGGCAGGGGCGGCTCCTACGAGCAGTACTTC. As protein: CASSQGIGGRGGSYEQYF.

V is TRBV19 and J is TRBJ2-1; possibly TRBD2 for D (6 bases). The germline V and J ends were trimmed by 0 bases and 1 base, with 7 bases remaining between them. The germline V gene encodes CDR1 LNHDA and CDR2 SQIVND (reference sequence). The CDR3 consists of 15 residues. This CDR3 is CASSIELASYNEQFF. The CDR3 DNA follows: TGTGCCAGTAGTATAGAACTAGCTTCCTACAATGAGCAGTTCTTC. The full variable domain, in which reference TRBV19 and TRBJ2-1 provide the parts outside the CDR3, is DGGITQSPKYLFRKEGQNVTLSCEQNLNHDAMYWYRQDPGQGLRLIYYSQIVNDFQKGDIAEGYSVSREKKESFPLTVTSAQKNPTAFYLCASSIELASYNEQFFGPGTRLTVL.

The chain has TRBV5-1 and TRBJ2-3; perhaps TRBD2 as D (5 bases). Trimming took off 0 bases at V and 6 bases at J, with 11 bases between the two ends. Germline V CDR1 and CDR2: SGHRS, YFSETQ. The CDR3 covers 14 residues. CDR3: CASSLAGGLDTQYF. CDR3 DNA sequence: TGCGCCAGCAGCTTGGCAGGCGGGTTGGATACGCAGTATTTT.

The J gene is TRBJ2-1, the V gene TRBV27; 9 bases align to TRBD2. In germline, CDR1 is MNHEY, CDR2 SMNVEV (reference sequence). The V segment lost 1 base and the J segment 6 bases; nucleotides outside the gene matches: 4. The CDR3 contains 15 residues. CDR3: CASSLWLAGTNEQFF. The CDR3, as DNA: TGTGCCAGCAGTTTATGGCTAGCGGGGACCAATGAGCAGTTCTTC.

The chain uses TRBV11-2 and TRBJ2-3; 8 nucleotides line up with TRBD1. Germline V gives CDR1 SGHAT, CDR2 FQNNGV. CDR3 size: 15 residues. V was pared by 3 bases and J by 4 bases, with 6 bases of the junction left unmatched. CDR3 nucleotides: TGTGCCAGCAGCTTGCAGGGGGCGCGATCAGATACGCAGTATTTT. Translation: CASSLQGARSDTQYF.

The chain links TRBV11-2 to TRBJ2-7; a weak D match, TRBD2 (6 bases). With 5 bases removed from V and 2 bases from J, the gap between germline ends came to 10 bases. From germline, CDR1 is SGHAT and CDR2 FQNNGV. CDR3 length equals 13 residues. Written as DNA, the CDR3 is TGTGCCAGCAGCCGGACTACCACCTACGAGCAGTACTTC. It specifies CASSRTTTYEQYF.

V usage is TRBV5-1 and J usage is TRBJ2-1; 8 nucleotides agree with TRBD1. CDR1 SGHRS and CDR2 YFSETQ come from the germline V gene. The ends lost 4 bases at V and 8 bases at J; junction bases unmatched: 2. This CDR3 has 12 residues. CDR3 loop: CASSPGQDEQFF. CDR3 sequence (DNA): TGCGCCAGCAGCCCGGGACAGGATGAGCAGTTCTTC.

The DNA for the CDR3 is TGTGCCAGCAGCTTAGGGGGAATTAGCGTGAGCACAGATACGCAGTATTTT. It specifies CASSLGGISVSTDTQYF. The rearrangement links TRBV5-4 to TRBJ2-3; perhaps TRBD1 as D (6 bases). The CDR3 runs 17 residues. V was clipped by 2 bases and J by 0 bases, with 16 bases between them. Looked up from germline, CDR1 is SGHNT and CDR2 is YYREEE (reference sequence). The complete variable domain, with remaining parts taken from reference TRBV5-4 and TRBJ2-3, reads ETGVTQSPTHLIKTRGQQVTLRCSSQSGHNTVSWYQQALGQGPQFIFQYYREEENGRGNFPPRFSGLQFPNYSSELNVNALELDDSALYLCASSLGGISVSTDTQYFGPGTRLTVL.

The chain's CDR3 is CASSSGPGTGYEQYF. The CDR3 coding sequence is TGTGCCAGCAGCTCCGGGCCGGGGACAGGCTACGAGCAGTACTTC. The chain joins TRBV11-1 to TRBJ2-7, with 8 bases fitting TRBD1. This CDR3 comprises 15 residues. Losses at the gene ends were 4 bases for V and 3 bases for J; bases not matched to a gene: 8. Germline assignment: CDR1 SGHAT and CDR2 FQDESV (reference sequence). The full variable domain, rest sourced from reference TRBV11-1 and TRBJ2-7, is EAEVAQSPRYKITEKSQAVAFWCDPISGHATLYWYRQILGQGPELLVQFQDESVVDDSQLPKDRFSAERLKGVDSTLKIQPAELGDSAMYLCASSSGPGTGYEQYFGPGTRLTVT.

The chain uses TRBV4-1 and TRBJ1-2, with D perhaps matching TRBD1 (5 bases). Looked up from germline, CDR1 is MGHRA and CDR2 is YSYEKL. V was trimmed by 0 bases and J by 0 bases, leaving 8 bases between them. This CDR3 has 15 amino acids. Here the CDR3 reads CASSQEAGSNYGYTF. DNA of the CDR3: TGCGCCAGCAGCCAAGAGGCAGGGTCTAACTATGGCTACACCTTC.

This clone turned up a few times. Other DNA sequences in the same sample also yield this CDR3. The chain joins TRBV7-2 to TRBJ1-5; 8 bases align to TRBD1. Per germline, CDR1 SGHTA and CDR2 FQGNSA. V lost 6 bases to trimming and J lost 4 bases; unmatched junction nucleotides: 2. The length of the CDR3 is 13 residues. Here the CDR3 reads CASSYRGNQPQHF. CDR3 coding DNA: TGTGCCAGCAGTTACAGGGGGAATCAGCCCCAGCATTTT.

J is TRBJ2-2 and V is TRBV25-1; no firm D call. The CDR3 extends over 15 amino acids. CDR1 is MGHDK and CDR2 is SYGVNS in the germline V gene. Trimming shortened V by 8 bases and J by 1 base, and 14 bases separated the two germline ends. CDR3 in DNA: TGTGCCAGCCAAAATACAGTCAGGAACACCGGGGAGCTGTTTTTT. Protein product: CASQNTVRNTGELFF. The whole variable domain, filled in from reference TRBV25-1 and TRBJ2-2, reads EADIYQTPRYLVIGTGKKITLECSQTMGHDKMYWYQQDPGMELHLIHYSYGVNSTEKGDLSSESTVSRIRTEHFPLTLESARPSHTSQYLCASQNTVRNTGELFFGEGSRLTVL.